This T cell receptor (beta chain) appears in the sequencing data of a study of glioma-infiltrating T cells after dendritic cell vaccination (TCRdb year 2016). Regarding the study in general: Of the approximately 15 glioblastoma patients in the cohort, all drawn from Phase I and II dendritic cell vaccination trials, 9 were newly diagnosed and 6 had recurrent disease. Autologous tumor lysate-pulsed dendritic cell vaccination was administered to the patients between about 2003 and 2012. The vaccine was prepared from monocyte-derived dendritic cells that were cultured for more than six days with IL-4 and GM-CSF and then pulsed overnight with autologous tumor lysate. Patients received three intradermal dendritic cell vaccine injections at biweekly intervals in the arm below the axilla. Deep sequencing of TCR beta CDR3 regions was used to quantify tumor-infiltrating lymphocyte content and compare tumor and blood repertoires in dendritic cell-vaccinated glioblastoma patients. Survival after dendritic cell vaccination was correlated with TCR sequencing metrics, including TIL content and tumor-blood repertoire overlap.

The paper's findings and limits, for the study overall: The cohort was small and heterogeneous, only a few patients had full blood and tumor sets, and even fewer had initial-recurrent tumor pairs. After dendritic cell vaccination, a higher estimated pretreatment TIL content predicted longer time to progression and longer overall survival. TCR clonality showed no direct relationship with survival, which suggests that a diverse polyclonal response may matter. The three-group TCR overlap response model was described as speculative and requiring prospective validation.

Spanning cysteine to phenylalanine, the CDR3 consists of 13 amino acids. CDR3 DNA is the only sequence kept; it has 39 bases, read in frame from the first base. V lost 3 bases and J lost 2 bases; the stretch between them is 10 bases long. Per the germline V gene, SQVTM is the CDR1 and ANQGSEA is the CDR2. Using the immunoSEQ assay, TCRB CDR3 regions were amplified from 1.5 to 2 micrograms of genomic DNA, or from all available DNA when less than that was on hand. The multiplex PCR relied on 60 forward primers for TCR V beta segments and 13 reverse primers for J beta segments. To estimate the number of reads per starting template, synthetic control templates were added to each sample at limiting dilution. Reads of 87 bp were generated by sequencing on the Illumina HiSeq System. In the paper's pipeline: To remove PCR and sequencing errors, closely related sequences were merged with a nearest neighbor algorithm. TCR overlap was measured as the percentage of unique tumor TCR beta sequences that were also present in the peripheral blood of the same patient. TCRdb carries this immuneACCESS record with in-frame sequences only. Its versions omit some clonotypes, under half of them owing to an unresolved V gene in the studies checked, with the rest unexplained. V and J calls and clone size are copied from that table; D and trimming were computed from the DNA. This sample has 85,000 to 100,000 clones in its table, and around 84% of those were observed once. 7.5% to 8.5% of the sample goes to the ten largest clones.

Interpreted using the paper, the time point label stands for: after dendritic cell vaccination, including at tumor progression/relapse. Selection of patients required sufficient residual fresh-frozen tumor tissue and over two years of available survival data. Although molecular status otherwise differed among the glioblastoma patients, no patient had an isocitrate dehydrogenase mutation. PBMC were collected before vaccination, two weeks after the third vaccination, and at tumor progression when it occurred. Genomic DNA was extracted with the Qiagen DNeasy Blood extraction Kit. Comment on this clone: Its antigen is not yet known. No quality values exist for individual bases; no much larger clone is one base distant.

The specimen was blood, collected after dendritic cell vaccination. The rearrangement combines TRBV29-1 with TRBJ1-1; no D segment can be confidently identified. This sequence originates from a human donor with glioblastoma. The CDR3 amino acid sequence is: CSVDGRTNTEAFF. At the DNA level, the sequence is TGCAGCGTTGACGGCAGGACTAACACTGAAGCTTTCTTT.